This TCR beta chain stems from a study of identical twins' blood T cells. TCRdb re-called the 5' RACE reads through MiXCR, storing one row per CDR3 protein. This sample has hundreds of thousands of distinct CDR3 sequences; roughly 27% occur once, and the top ten carry 6.1%. Trimming pared 4 bases from V and 3 bases from J, leaving 17 bases between. The CDR3 length is 16 residues. The V gene's germline CDR1 is SGHRS and CDR2 YFSETQ. The receptor's source is a woman aged 18-49 years in good health. Sequencing was carried out using PBMCs. This rearrangement joins TRBV5-1 to TRBJ2-1; a possible D gene is TRBD2 (6 bases). CDR3 region: CASSPPRGRIYNEQFF. The CDR3 DNA is TGCGCCAGCAGCCCGCCCCGGGGGAGGATCTACAATGAGCAGTTCTTC.